The 3 T cell receptor beta chains below were found in one sample sequenced in a study of blood T cell repertoires in COVID-19. TCRdb keeps only in-frame clones here, not all; method: immunoSEQ multiplex PCR. The sample contains about 170,000 clones, approximately 90% of which appear only once. The material sequenced was peripheral blood. Source of these receptors: a man aged 50-60 years who had recovered from COVID-19.

The J gene is TRBJ1-4, the V gene TRBV29-1, with no clear D. The ends were cut back, 1 base at V and 7 bases at J, with 10 bases in the middle. This CDR3 region has 13 residues. Germline V gene lookup returns CDR1 SQVTM and CDR2 ANQGSEA. CDR3 residues: CSVEGHGGEKLFF. The CDR3 DNA is TGCAGCGTTGAAGGGCACGGCGGTGAAAAACTGTTTTTT.

The gene calls are TRBV7-2 and TRBJ2-5; 10 nucleotides line up with TRBD2. The J segment lost 5 bases and the V segment lost 0 bases, leaving 6 bases of the junction unmatched. The CDR3 spans 16 residues. Germline lookup yields CDR1 SGHTA and CDR2 FQGNSA. CDR3 protein: CASSLARAGGRETQYF. Here the CDR3 DNA reads TGTGCCAGCAGCTTAGCGCGAGCGGGGGGGCGGGAGACCCAGTACTTC.

The genes are TRBV15 and TRBJ2-1; D not certain. Germline V gives CDR1 LNHNV, CDR2 YYDKDF (reference sequence). The V end lost 5 bases, the J end lost 0 bases, and 8 bases lay between the germline ends. This CDR3 contains 14 residues. The CDR3 DNA sequence: TGTGCCACCAGCTTGGAGCCCTCCTACAATGAGCAGTTCTTC. Residues: CATSLEPSYNEQFF.